This T cell receptor (beta chain) was found in a study of blood T cell repertoires in COVID-19. For the study at large: Specimens from acute and convalescent COVID-19 originated in the United States, Italy and Spain. The analysed material was cDNA or gDNA that came from T cells, B-cell-depleted T cells, or PBMCs.

Assay used: immunoSEQ multiplex PCR; TCRdb lists only in-frame clones, some missing. The sample lists about 140,000 clones, about 80% occurring once. Germline CDR1 SGHTA, CDR2 FQGNSA. Trimming pared 1 base from V and 6 bases from J, leaving 12 bases between. This CDR3 region has 15 residues. The sequencing sample was made of peripheral blood. V is TRBV7-2 and J is TRBJ2-2, with a weak D call TRBD2 (6 bases). The receptor's source is a human donor in a cohort sampled during active COVID-19. The CDR3 DNA reads TGTGCCAGCAGCTTAGTTCGCGGGGCGGCCGGGGAGCTGTTTTTT. Its translation: CASSLVRGAAGELFF.